The 8 T cell receptor beta chains reported below all come from one sample, sequenced in a study of tumor-infiltrating lymphocytes in localized non-small cell lung cancer. Only in-frame clones appear in the TCRdb table, and some are missing; sequencing was by immunoSEQ multiplex PCR. The repertoire holds more than 5,500 clones, with more than 70% as singletons. The sequenced sample was lung tumor tissue. The receptors were gathered from a human donor with non-small cell lung cancer.

This chain uses TRBV5-1 with TRBJ2-1; 12 nucleotides match TRBD2. From germline, CDR1 is SGHRS and CDR2 YFSETQ. The CDR3 has 15 residues. V was pared by 4 bases and J by 4 bases, with 3 bases of the junction left unmatched. In nucleotides, the CDR3 is TGCGCCAGCAGCAGGACTAGCGGGGTATACAATGAGCAGTTCTTC. Its protein is CASSRTSGVYNEQFF.

The CDR3 is CATQRGGGTDTQYF. The CDR3 DNA reads TGTGCCACCCAGCGGGGGGGCGGCACAGATACGCAGTATTTT. V usage is TRBV19 and J usage is TRBJ2-3; TRBD2 aligns across 10 bases. CDR3 length: 14 amino acids. Losses at the gene ends were 10 bases for V and 1 base for J; bases not matched to a gene: 5. Germline-derived CDR1 and CDR2 are LNHDA and SQIVND (reference sequence).

This clone was recorded once. The chain has TRBV7-2 and TRBJ1-4; no firm D call. Trimming left V 2 bases short and J 9 bases short, with 10 bases between. This CDR3 is 13 amino acids long. Germline CDR1 reads SGHTA; CDR2 reads FQGNSA. The CDR3 sequence is CASSLKGSKKLFF. In DNA form, the CDR3 reads TGTGCCAGCAGCTTAAAGGGTAGCAAAAAACTGTTTTTT.

This sequence joins TRBV5-1 and TRBJ1-3; D uncertain. V lost 0 bases to trimming and J lost 4 bases, with 5 bases between them. The CDR3 is made up of 13 amino acids. Germline CDR1 SGHRS, CDR2 YFSETQ. In DNA, the CDR3 is TGCGCCAGCAGCTTGGAGTGGGGAAACACCATATATTTT. This translates into CASSLEWGNTIYF. Full variable domain (outside the CDR3, taken from reference TRBV5-1 and TRBJ1-3): KAGVTQTPRYLIKTRGQQVTLSCSPISGHRSVSWYQQTPGQGLQFLFEYFSETQRNKGNFPGRFSGRQFSNSRSEMNVSTLELGDSALYLCASSLEWGNTIYFGEGSWLTVV.

The genes are TRBV6-5 and TRBJ1-1; D remains ambiguous. Germline V CDR1 and CDR2: MNHEY, SVGAGI. Trimming left V 7 bases short and J 0 bases short, with 12 bases between. CDR3 length equals 14 residues. This CDR3 reads CASTLTAMNTEAFF. Here the CDR3 DNA reads TGTGCCAGCACCTTGACTGCGATGAACACTGAAGCTTTCTTT.

The V and J genes are TRBV7-2 and TRBJ2-1; a possible D gene is TRBD2 (5 bases). The CDR3 consists of 16 residues. Germline assignment: CDR1 SGHTA and CDR2 FQGNSA. With 4 bases removed from V and 3 bases from J, the gap between germline ends came to 16 bases. The CDR3, as DNA: TGTGCCAGCAGCTCTGGGTCCGGGATCCTCTACAATGAGCAGTTCTTC. Encoded protein: CASSSGSGILYNEQFF.

This clone has more than one count but fewer than ten. The rearrangement links TRBV7-2 to TRBJ2-7; TRBD2 matches 9 bases. CDR1 SGHTA and CDR2 FQGNSA come from the germline V gene. The V and J ends lost 2 bases and 2 bases, in that order; junction bases with no gene match: 10. This CDR3 comprises 17 residues. CDR3 loop: CASSLSSGASKPYEQYF. In DNA, the CDR3 is TGTGCCAGCAGCTTATCTAGCGGGGCCTCCAAGCCCTACGAGCAGTACTTC.

The CDR3 spells CASSGRTAGTEQFF. The CDR3 DNA follows: TGTGCCAGTAGTGGACGGACCGCGGGGACTGAGCAGTTCTTC. The gene calls are TRBV19 and TRBJ2-1; a weak D match, TRBD2 (6 bases). The CDR3 runs 14 residues. Deletions cut 5 bases from V and 9 bases from J, with 17 bases between. The germline CDR1 and CDR2 sequences are LNHDA and SQIVND (reference sequence).